The source of this T cell receptor (beta chain) is a study of shared clonotypes between healthy human individuals. Study-wide points: With few donors, the genetic and exposure-history diversity represented was limited. Clonotype sharing among donors likely depends on sequencing depth. Rarefaction showed sorted-subset sequencing was incomplete despite large depth. Clonotypes that were shared across a handful of donors made up roughly 5% of naive CD4 clonotypes.

A word on this clone: As yet, its antigen is unknown.

Sequencing used immunoSEQ multiplex PCR; TCRdb keeps in-frame clones, though not all of them. The sample records some 2,500,000 clones, over 85% being singletons. Per the germline V gene, CDR1 is LGHNA and CDR2 is YSLEER. This CDR3 has 15 amino acids. Trimming at V came to 0 bases and at J to 4 bases, leaving 2 bases not matched to a gene. This receptor was obtained from a man aged 18 to 30 in good health. Some clones in this sample may be carry-over from other donors' samples. This rearrangement joins TRBV4-3 to TRBJ2-1, with 8 positions matching TRBD2. Material: naive CD4+ T cells from PBMCs. As to subset: CD45RA+ positively selected. The CDR3 DNA is TGCGCCAGCAGCCAAGATAGCGGGATGTACAATGAGCAGTTCTTC. Protein: CASSQDSGMYNEQFF.